A single sample gave rise to the 26 T cell receptor beta chains below, sequenced in a study. TCRdb re-called the 5' RACE reads through MiXCR, storing one row per CDR3 protein. The sample includes 55,000 to 80,000 distinct CDR3 sequences, roughly 22% of them seen just once. Sample: memory CD4+ T cells sorted from a lymph node. Subset of the sample: memory CD4+ T cells, CD4+CD45RO+CD25-. These receptors were taken from a female donor with breast cancer.

The J gene is TRBJ1-1, the V gene TRBV5-1; 8 nucleotides agree with TRBD1. CDR1 and CDR2 from the germline V gene are SGHRS and YFSETQ. V lost 3 bases, J lost 6 bases, and 7 bases stayed unmatched. The CDR3 runs 14 residues. The CDR3 nucleotides read TGCGCCAGCAGCTCCATAGGACAGGGTGCTGAAGCTTTCTTT. This encodes CASSSIGQGAEAFF.

The CDR3 nucleotides read TGTGCCAGCAGTGAAATTAACAGGGCCACTGAAGCTTTCTTT. Encoded protein: CASSEINRATEAFF. The chain joins TRBV6-1 to TRBJ1-1; D is perhaps TRBD1 (6 bases). The CDR3 totals 14 residues. The germline gives CDR1 MNHNS, CDR2 SASEGT. V was pared by 2 bases and J by 4 bases, with 11 bases between.

This clonotype was recorded a few times. This chain connects TRBV29-1 to TRBJ2-5; 8 bases are a match to TRBD2. The CDR3 contains 12 residues. V dropped 4 bases and J dropped 3; count of bases not matched to a gene: 1. Germline CDR1 is SQVTM and CDR2 is ANQGSEA. CDR3 coding DNA: TGCAGCGTTGGTAGCGGGAAAGAGACCCAGTACTTC. Protein product: CSVGSGKETQYF.

This chain joins TRBV9 and TRBJ2-1, with 15 positions matching TRBD2. This CDR3 contains 17 residues. Germline V lookup: CDR1 SGDLS, CDR2 YYNGEE. V lost 4 bases, J lost 5 bases, and 7 bases stayed unmatched. The CDR3 sequence: CASSQTWTSGGDNEQFF. The CDR3 nucleotides are TGTGCCAGCAGCCAAACTTGGACTAGCGGGGGGGACAATGAGCAGTTCTTC.

This clonotype was counted at least ten times. The J gene is TRBJ1-1, the V gene TRBV5-1; the D gene is possibly TRBD1 (5 bases). The CDR3 has 13 amino acids. Trimming removed 5 bases from V and 1 base from J, with 9 bases in between. Germline assignment: CDR1 SGHRS and CDR2 YFSETQ. The CDR3 DNA is TGCGCCAGCAGGCAGGGACCGAACACTGAAGCTTTCTTT. Protein: CASRQGPNTEAFF.

This clonotype was found many times. J is TRBJ1-1 and V is TRBV7-6; D unclear. The CDR3 is made up of 13 amino acids. Germline V gene data show CDR1 as SGHVS and CDR2 as FNYEAQ. The V end was cut by 2 bases, the J end by 5 bases, with 9 bases between. CDR3 in amino acids: CASSLIGGTEAFF. The CDR3 nucleotides read TGTGCCAGCAGCTTAATTGGCGGAACTGAAGCTTTCTTT.

This clonotype has just one count. V usage is TRBV6-2 or TRBV6-3 and J usage is TRBJ2-3; 15 bases align to TRBD2. Looked up from germline, CDR1 is MNHEY and CDR2 is SVGEGT. This CDR3 has 16 amino acids. J gave up 7 bases and V 11 bases, and 13 bases lay outside the gene matches. This CDR3 reads CAGTHPGTSGRNTQYF. The CDR3 coding sequence is TGTGCCGGCACCCACCCCGGGACTAGCGGGAGGAATACGCAGTATTTT.

In regard to this clonotype: A much larger clone sits a single nucleotide away, making a read error possible. The V call is TRBV20-1, the J call TRBJ2-3, with D maybe TRBD1 (6 bases). CDR1 and CDR2 (germline): DFQATT, SNEGSKA (reference sequence). CDR3 length equals 14 residues. As DNA, the CDR3 is TGCAGTGCTGGAGAGTGGGGGCTCACAGATACGCAGTATTTT. It yields the protein CSAGEWGLTDTQYF.

The CDR3 coding sequence is TGCGCCAGCACCGCCTTGGCTAGCGGGGGGGCTGATACGCAGTATTTT. Translating gives CASTALASGGADTQYF. The J gene is TRBJ2-3, the V gene TRBV5-1; 12 bases fit TRBD2. The CDR3 runs to 16 residues. CDR1 and CDR2 from the germline V gene are SGHRS and YFSETQ. Trimming removed 6 bases from V and 6 bases from J; junction bases left unmatched: 11.

This sequence joins TRBV4-3 and TRBJ2-3; D possibly corresponds to TRBD2 (6 bases). This CDR3 has 15 residues. Germline V gene lookup returns CDR1 LGHNA and CDR2 YSLEER. The V end was cut by 0 bases, the J end by 5 bases, with 12 bases between. The CDR3 DNA is TGCGCCAGCAGCCAAGATGGGACTTGGAAAGATACGCAGTATTTT. It codes for CASSQDGTWKDTQYF.

This clonotype was seen a handful of times. The V and J genes are TRBV5-1 and TRBJ2-1; unclear D gene. V lost 4 bases, J lost 5 bases, and 10 bases lay in between. Germline lookup yields CDR1 SGHRS and CDR2 YFSETQ. CDR3 length: 13 residues. Here the CDR3 DNA reads TGCGCCAGCAGCCTCCGAGTTAACAATGAGCAGTTCTTC. This gives the protein CASSLRVNNEQFF.

This clonotype was counted a few times. The chain employs TRBV7-2 and TRBJ2-7, with D perhaps matching TRBD1 (5 bases). V dropped 0 bases and J dropped 2 bases, with 5 bases sitting between them. Germline values: CDR1 SGHTA, CDR2 FQGNSA. The length of the CDR3 is 13 residues. The CDR3 region has the DNA TGTGCCAGCAGCTTAGCGGACACCTACGAGCAGTACTTC. This translates into CASSLADTYEQYF.

This clonotype was detected many times. The CDR3 DNA reads as TGTGCCAGCAGCCTCCGACAGGGAACAGATACGCAGTATTTT. This translates into CASSLRQGTDTQYF. The chain combines TRBV7-6 with TRBJ2-3, with 7 bases matching TRBD1. The CDR3 consists of 14 residues. Germline V lookup: CDR1 SGHVS, CDR2 FNYEAQ. V was pared by 5 bases and J by 3 bases, with 5 bases of the junction left unmatched.

This chain uses TRBV9 with TRBJ1-4; TRBD1 aligns across 8 bases. The length of the CDR3 is 15 residues. Germline values: CDR1 SGDLS, CDR2 YYNGEE. V gave up 3 bases and J gave up 7 bases; unmatched junction bases: 8. CDR3 in DNA: TGTGCCAGCAGCGCCCGACAGGGGCTAGGTGAAAAACTGTTTTTT. Encoded protein: CASSARQGLGEKLFF.

The CDR3 sequence: CASSYRQPGQGWGYTF. The DNA for the CDR3 is TGTGCCAGCAGTTACCGTCAACCGGGACAGGGCTGGGGCTACACCTTC. The chain combines TRBV6-5 with TRBJ1-2, with 9 bases fitting TRBD1. V trimming: 2 bases; J trimming: 8 bases; junction bases outside the gene matches: 12. The germline V gene has CDR1 MNHEY and CDR2 SVGAGI. The length of the CDR3 is 16 residues.

This clonotype has only a few counts. The rearrangement uses TRBV5-1 and TRBJ1-4; 9 positions match TRBD1. CDR3 size: 15 residues. The germline gives CDR1 SGHRS, CDR2 YFSETQ. V shed 2 bases and J 8 bases; nucleotides not matched to a gene: 7. CDR3 bases: TGCGCCAGCAGCTTAGGGACAGGGCGATTGGAAAAACTGTTTTTT. Protein: CASSLGTGRLEKLFF.

This clonotype was seen ten or more times. The V gene is TRBV7-2, the J gene TRBJ1-2; D is possibly TRBD1 (5 bases). CDR3 length: 14 amino acids. Germline CDR1 SGHTA, CDR2 FQGNSA. The V and J ends lost 3 bases and 0 bases respectively, with 8 bases between them. In DNA form, the CDR3 reads TGTGCCAGCAGCTTGCCAGGGACTAACTATGGCTACACCTTC. Its protein is CASSLPGTNYGYTF.

The sample holds a few counts of this clonotype. This chain connects TRBV12-3 or TRBV12-4 to TRBJ2-3, with a weak D call TRBD2 (6 bases). The CDR3 extends over 14 amino acids. Trimming cost V 10 bases and J 4 bases, with 18 bases left between them. The CDR3: CATSGGSRADTQYF. CDR3 bases: TGTGCCACCTCCGGGGGATCCAGGGCAGATACGCAGTATTTT.

Details on this clonotype: This may be a read error: a much more frequent sequence differs by one nucleotide. The missing conserved phenylalanine or tryptophan at the end of this CDR3 makes a read error likely. This rearrangement joins TRBV4-3 to TRBJ1-3; tentative D call: TRBD1 (6 bases). V was pared by 1 base and J by 9 bases, with 10 bases between. The V gene's germline CDR1 is LGHNA and CDR2 YSLEER. This CDR3 is built from 13 residues. CDR3 nucleotides: TGCGCCAGCAGCCAAGCAAGGGGGGGCACCATATATCTT. Protein product: CASSQARGGTIYL.

There are a few counts of this clonotype. The chain joins TRBV5-1 to TRBJ1-2, with 12 bases identical to TRBD1. The CDR3 is 13 residues long. From germline, CDR1 is SGHRS and CDR2 YFSETQ. The ends lost 3 bases at V and 8 bases at J; junction bases unmatched: 2. This CDR3 reads CASSWDRGLGYTF. CDR3 in DNA: TGCGCCAGCAGCTGGGACAGGGGGCTAGGCTACACCTTC.

The chain recombines TRBV29-1 with TRBJ1-1, with unresolved D. From germline, CDR1 is SQVTM and CDR2 ANQGSEA. V was cut by 7 bases and J by 3 bases, with 18 bases left in between. CDR3 length equals 14 residues. CDR3 DNA: TGCAGCGCATCTCCTTATACTTCGGACACTGAAGCTTTCTTT. Protein product: CSASPYTSDTEAFF.

Turning to this clonotype: One base away lies a much larger clone, so this may be a sequencing read error. The chain combines TRBV28 with TRBJ2-2, with 9 positions matching TRBD2. This CDR3 has 14 amino acids. Germline V gene sequence: CDR1 MDHEN, CDR2 SYDVKM. CDR3 amino acids: CTSITGLATGELFF. CDR3 DNA: TGTACCAGCATCACGGGACTAGCTACCGGGGAGCTGTTTTTT.

A word on this clonotype: The germline gene is not matched at one end of the junction; a read error may be the cause. The chain is built from TRBV7-3 and TRBJ2-1; a weak D match, TRBD2 (6 bases). Germline V gene data show CDR1 as SGHTA and CDR2 as FQGTGA. This CDR3 has 14 residues. The CDR3: CASSLRGGTGEQHF. In DNA form, the CDR3 reads TGTGCCAGCAGCCTCCGAGGCGGGACGGGTGAGCAGCACTTC.

J is TRBJ2-7 and V is TRBV5-1, with 11 bases lining up with TRBD1. The CDR3 is made up of 16 amino acids. Germline loops: CDR1 SGHRS, CDR2 YFSETQ. Trimming cost V 3 bases and J 2 bases; bases outside gene matches: 7. The CDR3 DNA reads TGCGCCAGCAGCTCCTTCGGGACAGGGGGTGCCTACGAGCAGTACTTC. It is translated as CASSSFGTGGAYEQYF.

This clonotype came up a few times. The chain links TRBV20-1 to TRBJ1-1; 9 bases are shared with TRBD1. Per the germline V gene, CDR1 is DFQATT and CDR2 is SNEGSKA (reference sequence). This CDR3 has 16 amino acids. V gave up 3 bases and J gave up 4 bases; unmatched junction bases: 12. In nucleotides, the CDR3 is TGCAGTGCTAGGGGATTCACAGGGGGCCTAGCCACTGAAGCTTTCTTT. Residues: CSARGFTGGLATEAFF.

V usage is TRBV7-9 and J usage is TRBJ1-2, with no clear D. The germline V gene has CDR1 SEHNR and CDR2 FQNEAQ (reference sequence). The CDR3 is made up of 10 amino acids. V gave up 10 bases and J gave up 8 bases, with 11 bases separating them. CDR3 nucleotides: TGTGCCACCGGCCAGAAAGGCTACACCTTC. As protein: CATGQKGYTF.